This T cell receptor (beta chain) was identified in a study of memory CD8 T cells in hepatitis C reinfection. Across the whole study: Between 12 and 24 weeks after reinfection detection, late samples were drawn.

Generated by immunoSEQ multiplex PCR, the TCRdb table keeps only in-frame clones and is missing some. The sample has about 50,000 clones; nearly 90% are singletons. The V gene's germline CDR1 is SEHNR and CDR2 FQNEAQ (reference sequence). V was pared by 4 bases and J by 6 bases, with 3 bases of the junction left unmatched. The CDR3 sequence is 14 residues long. This sample's time point: late/post reinfection, 12 to 24 weeks after detection. No in vitro expansion preceded TCR sequencing of the sorted cells. The material sequenced was naive CD8+ T cells sorted from blood. This sequence originates from a man between 18 and 35 years old with hepatitis C virus infection. The gene calls are TRBV7-9 and TRBJ2-3, with 11 bases aligning to TRBD2. The CDR3 DNA is TGTGCCAGCAGCTCGGGACTAGCGGCCGATACGCAGTATTTT. Encoded protein: CASSSGLAADTQYF.